The T cell receptor beta chain under discussion was sequenced for a study of Graves' ophthalmopathy and Graves' hyperthyroidism. This clonotype was counted many times. Trimming took 2 bases from V and 3 from J, leaving 10 bases between them. This CDR3 spans 14 amino acids. The germline V gene encodes CDR1 SGHAT and CDR2 FQDESV (reference sequence). Researchers took RNA transcripts and amplified TCR beta CDR3 regions from them. HTBI-primed RT-PCR formed the first round, and a multiplex PCR formed the second. TCRdb processed the multiplex PCR reads anew with MiXCR; each CDR3 protein has one entry. Of roughly 1.1 million distinct CDR3 sequences detected, 36% appear once; the ten largest clones hold 8.5% to 14%.

Sequencing was done on a sample of peripheral blood or thyroid tissue (not recorded which). The chain recombines TRBV11-1 with TRBJ1-1, with D perhaps TRBD1 (6 bases). The sequence was collected from an adult man with Graves' hyperthyroidism. CDR3 residues: CASSLQTGDTEAFF. DNA of the CDR3: TGTGCCAGCAGCTTACAGACAGGAGACACTGAAGCTTTCTTT.